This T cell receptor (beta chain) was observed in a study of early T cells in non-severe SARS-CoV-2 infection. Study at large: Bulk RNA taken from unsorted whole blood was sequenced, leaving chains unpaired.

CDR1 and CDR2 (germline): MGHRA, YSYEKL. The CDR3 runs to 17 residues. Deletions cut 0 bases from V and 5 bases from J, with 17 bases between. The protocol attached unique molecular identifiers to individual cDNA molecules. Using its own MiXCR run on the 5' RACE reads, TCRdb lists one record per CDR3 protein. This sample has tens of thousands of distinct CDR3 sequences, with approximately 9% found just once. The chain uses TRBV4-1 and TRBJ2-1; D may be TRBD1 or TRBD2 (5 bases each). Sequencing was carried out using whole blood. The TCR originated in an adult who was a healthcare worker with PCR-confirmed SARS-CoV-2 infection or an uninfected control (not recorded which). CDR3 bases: TGCGCCAGCAGCCAAGATGGGTTTACCGGGACCAACAATGAGCAGTTCTTC. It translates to CASSQDGFTGTNNEQFF.